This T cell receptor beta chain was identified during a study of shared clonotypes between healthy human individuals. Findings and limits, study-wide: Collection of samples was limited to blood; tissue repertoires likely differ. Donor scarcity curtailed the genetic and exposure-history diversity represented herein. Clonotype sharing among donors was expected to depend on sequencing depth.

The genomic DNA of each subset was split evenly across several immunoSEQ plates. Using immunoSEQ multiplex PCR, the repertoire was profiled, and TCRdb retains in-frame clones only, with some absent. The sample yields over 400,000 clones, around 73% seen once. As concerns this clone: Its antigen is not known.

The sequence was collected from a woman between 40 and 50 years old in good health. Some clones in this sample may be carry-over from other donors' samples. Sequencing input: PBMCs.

In DNA, the CDR3 is TGCGCCAGCAGCTTGGACCCTGGGAATGAGCAGTTCTTC. Its protein is CASSLDPGNEQFF. The V call is TRBV5-1, the J call TRBJ2-1; D is unresolved. This CDR3 has 13 amino acids. Deletions cut 0 bases from V and 7 bases from J, with 8 bases between. CDR1 is SGHRS, CDR2 YFSETQ, per germline. The whole variable domain, filled in from reference TRBV5-1 and TRBJ2-1, reads KAGVTQTPRYLIKTRGQQVTLSCSPISGHRSVSWYQQTPGQGLQFLFEYFSETQRNKGNFPGRFSGRQFSNSRSEMNVSTLELGDSALYLCASSLDPGNEQFFGPGTRLTVL.